The T cell receptor beta chain under discussion was sequenced for a study of blood T cell repertoires in COVID-19. The overall study: Acute and convalescent COVID-19 specimens originated in the United States, Italy and Spain. PBMCs, B-cell-depleted T cells, or T cells were the source of the cDNA or gDNA that made up the material.

Trimming pared 6 bases from V and 3 bases from J, leaving 9 bases between. The CDR3 covers 12 residues. CDR1 is SNHLY, CDR2 FYNNEI, per germline. In the study's own analysis: How many nucleated cells were present was estimated from reference gene primer amplification. Clones were sequenced by immunoSEQ multiplex PCR, and TCRdb holds only the in-frame ones, with some missing. V, J and clone size reflect that table, while D and trimming were determined from the DNA. The sample records some 64,000 clones, about four fifths being singletons. Input material: peripheral blood. The sequence was obtained from a human donor in a cohort sampled during active COVID-19. The chain employs TRBV2 and TRBJ2-7; D is perhaps TRBD1 (5 bases). Written as DNA, the CDR3 is TGTGCCAGCAGCAAGACAGACTACGAGCAGTACTTC. Protein sequence: CASSKTDYEQYF.